The T cell receptor beta chain described here comes from a study of CD8 T cells in ankylosing spondylitis. With molecular barcodes, quantitative 5'-RACE was used to make the TCR beta libraries. Via MiXCR, TCRdb re-called the 5' RACE reads, giving one row per CDR3 protein. The sample has 250,000 to 400,000 distinct CDR3 sequences, around 10% seen once. The CDR3 covers 15 residues. Germline loops: CDR1 MNHEY, CDR2 SVGEGT. Germline trimming cut 6 bases from V and 4 bases from J; bases unmatched to any gene: 7. Study-wide results and caveats: According to the report, clones linked to the disease were significantly enriched in matched synovial fluid samples taken from ankylosing spondylitis patients. The study identified a TCR beta motif of under ten highly homologous variants that appeared characteristic of ankylosing spondylitis blood.

Concerning this clonotype itself: Its antigen remains unknown.

The sequencing sample was made of blood, either unsorted or a sorted T cell fraction (not recorded which). The chain employs TRBV6-2 or TRBV6-3 and TRBJ1-4; 8 bases fit TRBD1. The TCR was taken from a female donor with ankylosing spondylitis or in good health (not recorded which). DNA of the CDR3: TGTGCCAGCAGCCGAACAGGGGGAATTAATGAAAAACTGTTTTTT. It codes for CASSRTGGINEKLFF.